This T cell receptor (beta chain) was identified in a study of blood T cell repertoires in COVID-19. Authors' processing steps: Reference gene primer amplification in the assay estimated nucleated cell counts. Libraries were prepared by immunoSEQ multiplex PCR; TCRdb keeps only in-frame clonotypes and omits some of them. That table gives V, J and clone size, and the DNA gave D and trimming. The sample holds more than 200,000 clones, 88% seen once. V was pared by 2 bases and J by 6 bases, with 10 bases of the junction left unmatched. Germline loops: CDR1 SGDLS, CDR2 YYNGEE. This CDR3 spans 16 amino acids.

Source material: peripheral blood. This clonotype was sampled from a woman aged 25 to 39 with COVID-19, enrolled during active disease. V and J are TRBV9 and TRBJ2-1; 8 bases fit TRBD2. The CDR3: CASSVRGLVGANEQFF. DNA for the CDR3: TGTGCCAGCAGCGTGCGGGGACTAGTCGGGGCCAATGAGCAGTTCTTC. Drawing the rest from reference TRBV9 and TRBJ2-1, the complete variable domain is DSGVTQTPKHLITATGQRVTLRCSPRSGDLSVYWYQQSLDQGLQFLIQYYNGEERAKGNILERFSAQQFPDLHSELNLSSLELGDSALYFCASSVRGLVGANEQFFGPGTRLTVL.